This T cell receptor (beta chain) was found in a study of blood T cell repertoires in COVID-19. Study summary: T cells, B-cell-depleted T cells, or PBMCs supplied cDNA or gDNA.

Using immunoSEQ multiplex PCR, the repertoire was profiled, and TCRdb retains in-frame clones only, with some absent. This sample has 250,000 to 300,000 clones, with approximately 88% found just once. The CDR3 extends over 12 amino acids. Germline CDR1 and CDR2: SGHNT and YYREEE (reference sequence). Trimming shortened V by 3 bases and J by 4 bases, and 7 bases separated the two germline ends. The receptor's source is a woman aged 40 to 50 who had recovered from COVID-19. Material: peripheral blood. This sequence joins TRBV5-4 and TRBJ1-1; D is uncertain. This CDR3 reads CASSSQVTEAFF. In nucleotides, the CDR3 is TGTGCCAGCAGCTCACAAGTCACTGAAGCTTTCTTT.